Here is one T cell receptor (beta chain) with its context. Trimming cost V 0 bases and J 3 bases, with 7 bases left between them. Germline CDR1 SGHRS, CDR2 YFSETQ. The CDR3 is 13 residues long. Produced via immunoSEQ multiplex PCR; TCRdb's table is partial and in-frame only. The repertoire holds 40,000 to 45,000 clones, with roughly 78% as singletons. This record comes from a study of PD-L1 blockade in urothelial cancer. On the study more broadly: Male sex and bladder-origin urothelial cancer were recorded for about 90% of the roughly 29 patients. Blood gave a median about 140,000 T cells.

Sequenced material: PBMCs, taken around atezolizumab (anti-PD-L1) treatment. The origin of this receptor is a man aged 70-80 years with urothelial cancer. The gene calls are TRBV5-1 and TRBJ2-7; D unresolved. In nucleotides, the CDR3 is TGCGCCAGCAGCTTGGACACGGGCTACGAGCAGTACTTC. It specifies CASSLDTGYEQYF.